The next 24 T cell receptor beta chains were all read from a single sample in a study of blood T cell repertoires in COVID-19. Some clones are missing from TCRdb's copy, which holds only in-frame ones; the method was immunoSEQ multiplex PCR. The sample lists 120,000 or so clones; about 80% were seen once. The source material was peripheral blood. The origin of the receptors is a man between 60 and 75 years old with acute or convalescent COVID-19.

Only one count was recorded for this clone. The chain carries TRBV28 and TRBJ1-1; D remains unclear. Germline CDR1 and CDR2: MDHEN and SYDVKM. The V and J ends lost 6 bases and 8 bases respectively, with 10 bases between them. This CDR3 contains 11 residues. Here the CDR3 reads CASSLRQEAFF. The CDR3 DNA sequence: TGTGCCAGCAGCCTCAGACAAGAAGCTTTCTTT.

The chain couples TRBV15 to TRBJ2-3; the match to TRBD2 covers 10 bases. Germline values: CDR1 LNHNV, CDR2 YYDKDF (reference sequence). Trimming took 6 bases from V and 1 from J; bases not matched to a gene: 1. The CDR3 sequence is 14 residues long. CDR3 coding DNA: TGTGCCACCAGAGCGGGAGGGGGCACAGATACGCAGTATTTT. Amino acids: CATRAGGGTDTQYF.

The rearrangement links TRBV28 to TRBJ2-2; a possible D gene is TRBD2 (6 bases). V lost 4 bases to trimming and J lost 4 bases, with 13 bases between them. The CDR3 totals 15 residues. The germline CDR1 and CDR2 sequences are MDHEN and SYDVKM. The CDR3 protein is CASSSPGGLTGELFF. For the CDR3, the DNA is TGTGCCAGCAGTTCCCCCGGAGGGCTCACCGGGGAGCTGTTTTTT.

The V call is TRBV28, the J call TRBJ2-5; no definite D call. This CDR3 is 11 amino acids long. V was trimmed by 6 bases and J by 4 bases, leaving 6 bases between them. Germline V gene lookup returns CDR1 MDHEN and CDR2 SYDVKM. CDR3 in amino acids: CASRFRETQYF. The CDR3 DNA reads as TGTGCCAGCAGATTTAGAGAGACCCAGTACTTC.

This chain connects TRBV19 to TRBJ2-3; 8 bases align to TRBD2. J gave up 3 bases and V 6 bases, and 14 bases lay outside the gene matches. Germline V CDR1 and CDR2: LNHDA, SQIVND (reference sequence). CDR3 length equals 17 residues. Written as DNA, the CDR3 is TGTGCCAGTAGAGGCCCCGCGGGGGGAGGGTCGACAGATACGCAGTATTTT. It yields the protein CASRGPAGGGSTDTQYF. Drawing the rest from reference TRBV19 and TRBJ2-3, the complete variable domain is DGGITQSPKYLFRKEGQNVTLSCEQNLNHDAMYWYRQDPGQGLRLIYYSQIVNDFQKGDIAEGYSVSREKKESFPLTVTSAQKNPTAFYLCASRGPAGGGSTDTQYFGPGTRLTVL.

The chain combines TRBV6-1 with TRBJ2-6; no firm D call. CDR1 and CDR2 (germline): MNHNS, SASEGT. The ends were cut back, 3 bases at V and 0 bases at J, with 9 bases in the middle. The CDR3 extends over 16 amino acids. DNA for the CDR3: TGTGCCAGCAGTGATCTCCCCAGCTCTGGGGCCAACGTCCTGACTTTC. It yields the protein CASSDLPSSGANVLTF.

This rearrangement joins TRBV7-9 to TRBJ2-1, with TRBD2 matching over 10 bases. CDR1 is SEHNR and CDR2 is FQNEAQ in the germline V gene (reference sequence). CDR3 length: 14 amino acids. The V gene end was trimmed by 6 bases and the J gene end by 9 bases; junction bases not matched to a gene: 8. The CDR3: CASRQAGGSIEQFF. The CDR3 nucleotides are TGTGCCAGCAGACAAGCGGGAGGGAGTATTGAGCAGTTCTTC. The full variable domain, rest sourced from reference TRBV7-9 and TRBJ2-1, is DTGVSQNPRHKITKRGQNVTFRCDPISEHNRLYWYRQTLGQGPEFLTYFQNEAQLEKSRLLSDRFSAERPKGSFSTLEIQRTEQGDSAMYLCASRQAGGSIEQFFGPGTRLTVL.

The rearrangement links TRBV28 to TRBJ2-3; a possible D gene is TRBD1 (5 bases). The CDR3 extends over 15 amino acids. The germline CDR1 and CDR2 sequences are MDHEN and SYDVKM. The V gene lost 3 bases and the J gene lost 4 bases, with 14 bases spanning the gap. The CDR3 coding sequence is TGTGCCAGCAGTTTGCAGGGATGGGGCGCAGATACGCAGTATTTT. This translates into CASSLQGWGADTQYF. The entire variable domain, with the rest obtained from reference TRBV28 and TRBJ2-3, is as follows: DVKVTQSSRYLVKRTGEKVFLECVQDMDHENMFWYRQDPGLGLRLIYFSYDVKMKEKGDIPEGYSVSREKKERFSLILESASTNQTSMYLCASSLQGWGADTQYFGPGTRLTVL.

This clone showed up just once. The V call is TRBV5-1, the J call TRBJ1-3; D ambiguous. The CDR3 runs 15 residues. V gave up 4 bases and J gave up 0 bases, with 11 bases separating them. In germline, CDR1 is SGHRS, CDR2 YFSETQ. The CDR3 DNA is TGCGCCAGCAGCAGTGGTCTCTACTCTGGAAACACCATATATTTT. It codes for CASSSGLYSGNTIYF.

The V and J genes are TRBV11-2 and TRBJ2-7; perhaps TRBD2 as D (5 bases). Trimming left V 0 bases short and J 7 bases short, with 10 bases between. The germline CDR1 and CDR2 sequences are SGHAT and FQNNGV. The CDR3 contains 13 residues. This chain's CDR3 is CASSLDREGEQYF. CDR3 coding DNA: TGTGCCAGCAGCTTAGATAGAGAGGGAGAGCAGTACTTC. The entire variable domain, with the rest obtained from reference TRBV11-2 and TRBJ2-7, is as follows: EAGVAQSPRYKIIEKRQSVAFWCNPISGHATLYWYQQILGQGPKLLIQFQNNGVVDDSQLPKDRFSAERLKGVDSTLKIQPAKLEDSAVYLCASSLDREGEQYFGPGTRLTVT.

A single count supports this clone. The V gene is TRBV28, the J gene TRBJ2-7, with 9 bases lining up with TRBD2. The CDR3 length is 15 residues. The V gene end was trimmed by 5 bases and the J gene end by 6 bases; junction bases not matched to a gene: 11. The germline V gene has CDR1 MDHEN and CDR2 SYDVKM. The CDR3 protein is CASSVISGSFLEQYF. The CDR3 region has the DNA TGTGCCAGCAGTGTGATTAGCGGGAGCTTCCTCGAGCAGTACTTC.

This sequence joins TRBV18 and TRBJ1-5; maybe TRBD1 (5 bases). The CDR3 sequence is 15 residues long. Trimming removed 6 bases at V and 0 bases at J, with 12 bases between. Germline V gene lookup returns CDR1 KGHSH and CDR2 LQKENI. CDR3 amino acids: CASSPPGHSNQPQHF. The CDR3 DNA reads TGTGCCAGCTCCCCCCCAGGGCATAGCAATCAGCCCCAGCATTTT.

This clone was seen just once. The genes are TRBV2 and TRBJ2-7; 7 bases map to TRBD1. V was pared by 6 bases and J by 6 bases, with 11 bases of the junction left unmatched. Germline CDR1 reads SNHLY; CDR2 reads FYNNEI. The CDR3 is 14 amino acids. Here the CDR3 DNA reads TGTGCCAGCAGAATCGGGACAGAGGGCCCCGAGCAGTACTTC. Translation: CASRIGTEGPEQYF.

This rearrangement joins TRBV19 to TRBJ2-1; 13 bases agree with TRBD2. CDR1 is LNHDA, CDR2 SQIVND, per germline (reference sequence). The J segment lost 7 bases and the V segment lost 5 bases, leaving 8 bases of the junction unmatched. The CDR3 has 16 amino acids. CDR3: CASSARLAGGENEQFF. The CDR3 DNA sequence: TGTGCCAGTAGTGCCCGACTAGCGGGAGGAGAGAATGAGCAGTTCTTC.

V is TRBV15 and J is TRBJ2-1; TRBD2 agrees at 9 bases. Germline V gene data show CDR1 as LNHNV and CDR2 as YYDKDF (reference sequence). With 3 bases clipped from V and 5 bases from J, the junction kept 14 bases outside the gene matches. This CDR3 contains 18 residues. The CDR3 loop reads CATSRGAGGLAINNEQFF. Written as DNA, the CDR3 is TGTGCCACCAGCAGGGGGGCCGGGGGACTAGCCATCAACAATGAGCAGTTCTTC.

The V and J genes are TRBV19 and TRBJ1-1; 7 nucleotides line up with TRBD1. The CDR3 extends over 13 amino acids. V shed 5 bases, J shed 4 bases, and the junction held 4 bases outside the gene matches. Germline V lookup: CDR1 LNHDA, CDR2 SQIVND (reference sequence). The CDR3 coding sequence is TGTGCCAGTAGTCTACGACAGGGCACTGAAGCTTTCTTT. As protein: CASSLRQGTEAFF.

This clone appeared a few times. The rearrangement joins TRBV5-1 to TRBJ2-1; 11 bases agree with TRBD2. V trimming: 5 bases; J trimming: 8 bases; junction bases outside the gene matches: 6. The germline gives CDR1 SGHRS, CDR2 YFSETQ. The CDR3 totals 14 residues. This CDR3 reads CASRDTSGSHEQFF. The CDR3, as DNA: TGCGCCAGCAGAGATACTAGCGGGAGCCATGAGCAGTTCTTC.

The rearrangement joins TRBV20-1 to TRBJ2-7; D is ambiguous. The CDR3 sequence is 10 residues long. Trimming left V 6 bases short and J 6 bases short, with 9 bases between. The germline V gene has CDR1 DFQATT and CDR2 SNEGSKA (reference sequence). DNA for the CDR3: TGCAGTGCCTTACTTGGCGAGCAGTACTTC. It is translated as CSALLGEQYF.

This chain uses TRBV28 with TRBJ1-4; 7 bases are a match to TRBD1. The germline gives CDR1 MDHEN, CDR2 SYDVKM. Trimming took 5 bases from V and 8 from J; bases not matched to a gene: 11. The CDR3 covers 15 residues. CDR3 bases: TGTGCCAGCAGTCCCCGGACAGGTTCACGCGAAAAACTGTTTTTT. Translation: CASSPRTGSREKLFF.

This clone is a singleton in its sample. V is TRBV28 and J is TRBJ1-1; 12 nucleotides line up with TRBD1. V lost 3 bases and J lost 5; bases outside the gene matches: 10. This CDR3 is built from 17 residues. The germline CDR1 and CDR2 sequences are MDHEN and SYDVKM. The DNA for the CDR3 is TGTGCCAGCAGTTTCCTCTGGGGACAGGGGGCGCGAACTGAAGCTTTCTTT. Protein sequence: CASSFLWGQGARTEAFF.

The chain couples TRBV9 to TRBJ2-1; D remains unclear. Germline CDR1 is SGDLS and CDR2 is YYNGEE. The V end was cut by 2 bases, the J end by 2 bases, with 5 bases between. The CDR3 is made up of 13 amino acids. The CDR3 sequence: CASSVAAYNEQFF. For the CDR3, the DNA is TGTGCCAGCAGCGTGGCAGCCTACAATGAGCAGTTCTTC.

V usage is TRBV19 and J usage is TRBJ2-1; 7 bases agree with TRBD1. Germline loops: CDR1 LNHDA, CDR2 SQIVND (reference sequence). The junction had 11 bases not matched to a gene; V was cut back by 6 bases and J by 6 bases. The CDR3 runs to 15 residues. The DNA of the CDR3 is TGTGCCAGTAGCCGTGGGACAGTGAATGCCAATGAGCAGTTCTTC. It translates to CASSRGTVNANEQFF.

CDR3 residues: CASSLIGSSGEAFF. The CDR3 region has the DNA TGTGCCAGCAGTTTAATCGGGAGTTCGGGTGAAGCTTTCTTT. The rearrangement links TRBV28 to TRBJ1-1; D is ambiguous. From germline, CDR1 is MDHEN and CDR2 SYDVKM. The CDR3 has 14 residues. V was cut by 2 bases and J by 7 bases, with 14 bases left in between. Complete variable domain (other parts from reference TRBV28 and TRBJ1-1): DVKVTQSSRYLVKRTGEKVFLECVQDMDHENMFWYRQDPGLGLRLIYFSYDVKMKEKGDIPEGYSVSREKKERFSLILESASTNQTSMYLCASSLIGSSGEAFFGQGTRLTVV.

The gene calls are TRBV28 and TRBJ1-6; TRBD1 is a possible D gene (6 bases). The germline V and J ends were trimmed by 6 bases and 4 bases, with 16 bases remaining between them. CDR1 MDHEN and CDR2 SYDVKM come from the germline V gene. This CDR3 region has 16 residues. The CDR3 reads CASSPPPGQYNSPLHF. The CDR3 DNA is TGTGCCAGCAGCCCCCCCCCTGGACAGTATAATTCACCCCTCCACTTT.